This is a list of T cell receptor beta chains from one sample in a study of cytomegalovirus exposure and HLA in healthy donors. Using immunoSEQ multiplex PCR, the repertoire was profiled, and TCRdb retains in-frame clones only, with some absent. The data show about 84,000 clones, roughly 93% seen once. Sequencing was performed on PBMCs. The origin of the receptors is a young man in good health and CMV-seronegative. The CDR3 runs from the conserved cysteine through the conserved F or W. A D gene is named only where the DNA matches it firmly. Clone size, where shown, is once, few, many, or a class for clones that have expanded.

CDR3 DNA: TGTGCCAGCAGTTCCTCGGGACAGGGGGAAGAGACCCAGTACTTC; CDR3 protein: CASSSSGQGEETQYF; clone size: .; V gene: TRBV25-1; D gene: TRBD1; J gene: TRBJ2-5
CDR3 DNA: TGTGCCAGCAGTGCGGGTCTGGGTACGCAGTATTTT; CDR3 protein: CASSAGLGTQYF; clone size: once; V gene: TRBV2; D gene: .; J gene: TRBJ2-3
CDR3 DNA: TGTGCCAGCAGCTCACAAGGCCGGGCGGGAGTGAATGAGCAGTTCTTC; CDR3 protein: CASSSQGRAGVNEQFF; clone size: .; V gene: TRBV5-4; D gene: TRBD2; J gene: TRBJ2-1
CDR3 DNA: TGCGCCAGCAGCCTGAGTGCAGGGGCGAGTAATGAAAAACTGTTTTTT; CDR3 protein: CASSLSAGASNEKLFF; clone size: .; V gene: TRBV5-1; D gene: .; J gene: TRBJ1-4
CDR3 DNA: TGTGCCAGCAGCAGACAGGGAGTTGACGAGCAGTACTTC; CDR3 protein: CASSRQGVDEQYF; clone size: few; V gene: TRBV25-1; D gene: TRBD1; J gene: TRBJ2-7
CDR3 DNA: TGTGCCAGCAGTGTCCGCGCGGGCTACAATGAGCAGTTCTTC; CDR3 protein: CASSVRAGYNEQFF; clone size: .; V gene: TRBV6-4; D gene: .; J gene: TRBJ2-1
CDR3 DNA: TGTGCCAGCCAGCGGGATAACAATGAGCAGTTCTTC; CDR3 protein: CASQRDNNEQFF; clone size: .; V gene: TRBV7-9; D gene: TRBD2; J gene: TRBJ2-1
CDR3 DNA: TGTGCCAGCAGCTATTCGAAGGGGACAGTCGAGACCCAGTACTTC; CDR3 protein: CASSYSKGTVETQYF; clone size: once; V gene: TRBV6-1; D gene: TRBD1; J gene: TRBJ2-5
CDR3 DNA: TGTGCCAGCAGCTCCTCGGGGGGAGCCACACAGGGGGATCAGCCCCAGCATTTT; CDR3 protein: CASSSSGGATQGDQPQHF; clone size: .; V gene: TRBV28; D gene: TRBD1; J gene: TRBJ1-5
CDR3 DNA: TGTGCCAGCAGCCCCTTGGGACAGGGCCCTCCATTAGAGCAGTTCTTC; CDR3 protein: CASSPLGQGPPLEQFF; clone size: .; V gene: TRBV11-3; D gene: TRBD1; J gene: TRBJ2-1
CDR3 DNA: TGTGCCAGCAGTTCCAGGACAGTACGATCCTATAATTCACCCCTCCACTTT; CDR3 protein: CASSSRTVRSYNSPLHF; clone size: .; V gene: TRBV28; D gene: .; J gene: TRBJ1-6